The clone carrying this T cell receptor (beta chain) appeared many times. Its antigen remains unidentified. The record originates from a study of neurological immune-mediated disorders. Overall study results and limits: In HTLV-1-associated myelopathy, TCR clonal expansion was greatest, and in multiple sclerosis it was least, below healthy controls. CDR3 amino acid sequences found in expanded clones were never shared across subjects, suggesting private repertoires in all groups.

In Maryland, USA, blood bank volunteers were the healthy controls. The authors made cDNA by 5'RACE with 10-nucleotide random UMIs. MiXCR was run by TCRdb on the 5' RACE reads, yielding one entry per CDR3 protein. This sample has over 65,000 distinct CDR3 sequences, with about 9.5% found just once. CDR1 and CDR2 (germline): SGHAT, FQNNGV. J gave up 3 bases and V 5 bases, and 9 bases lay outside the gene matches. The CDR3 has 16 amino acids. Sample: PBMCs. The clonotype was recovered from a middle-aged man in good health. This chain links TRBV11-2 with TRBJ2-5, with 10 bases fitting TRBD2. The CDR3 DNA follows: TGTGCCAGCAGCACCCAGACTAGCGGGCGCGAAGAGACCCAGTACTTC. Protein sequence: CASSTQTSGREETQYF.